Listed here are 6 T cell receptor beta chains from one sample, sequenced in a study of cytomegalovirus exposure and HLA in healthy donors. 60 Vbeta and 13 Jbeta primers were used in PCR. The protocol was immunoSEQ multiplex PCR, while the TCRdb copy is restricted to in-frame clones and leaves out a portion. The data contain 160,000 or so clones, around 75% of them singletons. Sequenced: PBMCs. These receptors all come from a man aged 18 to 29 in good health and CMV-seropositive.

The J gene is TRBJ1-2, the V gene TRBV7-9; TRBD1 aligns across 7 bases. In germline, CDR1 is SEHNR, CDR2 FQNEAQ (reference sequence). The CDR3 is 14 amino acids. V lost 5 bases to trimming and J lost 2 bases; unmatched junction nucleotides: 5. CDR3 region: CASSPSGGNYGYTF. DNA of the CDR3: TGTGCCAGCAGCCCCTCAGGGGGGAACTATGGCTACACCTTC.

CDR3 sequence reads: CASSSQGTTEAFF. CDR3 sequence (DNA): TGTGCCAGCAGTTCCCAGGGTACCACTGAAGCTTTCTTT. This chain links TRBV28 with TRBJ1-1; possibly TRBD1 for D (5 bases). The germline V and J ends were trimmed by 4 bases and 4 bases, with 10 bases remaining between them. Per the germline V gene, CDR1 is MDHEN and CDR2 is SYDVKM. The CDR3 consists of 13 residues.

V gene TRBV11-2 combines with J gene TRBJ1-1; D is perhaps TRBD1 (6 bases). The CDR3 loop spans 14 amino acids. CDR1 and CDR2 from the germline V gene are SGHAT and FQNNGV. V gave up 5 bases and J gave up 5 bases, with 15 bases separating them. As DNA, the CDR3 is TGTGCCAGCAGCCTACAGGGAGGGTCAACTGAAGCTTTCTTT. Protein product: CASSLQGGSTEAFF.

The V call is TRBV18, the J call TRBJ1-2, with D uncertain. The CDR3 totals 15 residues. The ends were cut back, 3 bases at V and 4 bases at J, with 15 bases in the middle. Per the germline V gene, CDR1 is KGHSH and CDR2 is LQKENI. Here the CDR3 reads CASSPITNAGYGYTF. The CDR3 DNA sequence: TGTGCCAGCTCACCTATAACAAATGCGGGCTATGGCTACACCTTC.

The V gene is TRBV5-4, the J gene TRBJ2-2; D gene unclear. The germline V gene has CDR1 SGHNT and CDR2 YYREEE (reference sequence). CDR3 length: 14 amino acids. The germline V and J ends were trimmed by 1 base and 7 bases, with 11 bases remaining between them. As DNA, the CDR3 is TGTGCCAGCAGCTTGCCTCGGGTTGGCGGGGAGCTGTTTTTT. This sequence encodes CASSLPRVGGELFF.

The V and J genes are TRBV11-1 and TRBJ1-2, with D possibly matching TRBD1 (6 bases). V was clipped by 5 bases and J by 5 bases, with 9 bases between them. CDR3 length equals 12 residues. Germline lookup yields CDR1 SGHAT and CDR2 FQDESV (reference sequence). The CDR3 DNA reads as TGTGCCAGCAGCCAAGGGGGTTATGGCTACACCTTC. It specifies CASSQGGYGYTF.